Included here is one T cell receptor (beta chain) sequence, with context. Its antigen is not known. This CDR3 spans 16 amino acids. Trimming took 5 bases from V and 7 from J; bases not matched to a gene: 16. Germline CDR1 SGHVS, CDR2 FQNEAQ. This sample is part of a study of shared clonotypes between healthy human individuals. General study results and limits: Naive subsets usually exceeded memory subsets in estimated richness. Some clonotypes were shared by all four sorted-subset donors, while others were not shared. The non-shared ones had lower generation probabilities than the shared ones.

An assay was performed, and its level was deep. Here immunoSEQ multiplex PCR was the method, and the copy in TCRdb shows in-frame clones only, minus some. The sample consists of about 2.2 million clones, 90% to 95% of them appearing once. As defined, naive CD8 cells were CD45RO-negative and positively selected for CCR7, with terminally differentiated effector memory CD45RA+ cells excluded. This clonotype was obtained from a man aged 18 to 30 in good health. Some clones in this sample may be carry-over from other donors' samples. Sequenced sample: naive CD8+ T cells from PBMCs. The chain links TRBV7-8 to TRBJ1-1; TRBD1 matches 7 bases. CDR3 loop: CASSASPIKQGFEAFF. DNA for the CDR3: TGTGCCAGCAGCGCCAGCCCGATTAAACAGGGGTTTGAAGCTTTCTTT.